This entry lists 20 T cell receptor beta chains sequenced from one sample in a study of T cells in tumors after PD-1 blockade. The repertoire was sequenced with immunoSEQ multiplex PCR; TCRdb's copy has only in-frame clones and lacks some. The sample contains 5,000 to 6,500 clones, about four fifths of which appear only once. The sequences come from PBMCs, collected after anti-PD-1 therapy. Source of these receptors: a human donor with advanced basal cell or squamous cell carcinoma (not recorded which).

This clone was counted a few times. The chain combines TRBV5-1 with TRBJ1-1; 8 bases match TRBD1. Germline V lookup: CDR1 SGHRS, CDR2 YFSETQ. With V trimmed by 5 bases and J by 1 base, 7 bases remained unmatched. The CDR3 is 15 residues long. CDR3 nucleotide sequence: TGCGCCAGCAGGGACTCGGACAGGGAGAACACTGAAGCTTTCTTT. This translates into CASRDSDRENTEAFF.

This chain links TRBV12-3 or TRBV12-4 with TRBJ1-2; D is unresolved. Trimming pared 4 bases from V and 5 bases from J, leaving 11 bases between. This CDR3 has 13 residues. CDR3 loop: CASSSRAFYGYTF. DNA for the CDR3: TGTGCCAGCAGTTCCCGGGCCTTTTATGGCTACACCTTC.

The chain combines TRBV27 with TRBJ2-2, with 11 bases fitting TRBD1. The CDR3 is 17 residues long. Trimming took 3 bases from V and 5 from J; bases not matched to a gene: 8. Germline loops: CDR1 MNHEY, CDR2 SMNVEV (reference sequence). The CDR3 DNA follows: TGTGCCAGCAGTTTTTCCCGGACAGGGGGCTGGACCGGGGAGCTGTTTTTT. It codes for CASSFSRTGGWTGELFF.

The J gene is TRBJ2-7, the V gene TRBV5-6; no definite D call. Trimming removed 4 bases at V and 2 bases at J, with 13 bases between. Germline CDR1 reads SGHDT; CDR2 reads YYEEEE. This CDR3 has 14 amino acids. The CDR3 DNA reads TGTGCCAGCAGCCGACTCGGGCCCGCCTACGAGCAGTACTTC. It codes for CASSRLGPAYEQYF. The full variable domain, with the rest looked up from reference TRBV5-6 and TRBJ2-7, is DAGVTQSPTHLIKTRGQQVTLRCSPKSGHDTVSWYQQALGQGPQFIFQYYEEEERQRGNFPDRFSGHQFPNYSSELNVNALLLGDSALYLCASSRLGPAYEQYFGPGTRLTVT.

This chain uses TRBV12-5 with TRBJ2-2; a possible D gene is TRBD1 (5 bases). V lost 5 bases and J lost 1, with 11 bases in between. CDR1 and CDR2 (germline): LGHNT, FRNRAP. The CDR3 contains 15 residues. CDR3 DNA sequence: TGTGCTAGTGGTCTGGGCCAGGGGAACACCGGGGAGCTGTTTTTT. It codes for CASGLGQGNTGELFF. The whole variable domain, remainder taken from reference TRBV12-5 and TRBJ2-2, is DARVTQTPRHKVTEMGQEVTMRCQPILGHNTVFWYRQTMMQGLELLAYFRNRAPLDDSGMPKDRFSAEMPDATLATLKIQPSEPRDSAVYFCASGLGQGNTGELFFGEGSRLTVL.

This clone was observed a few times. The chain employs TRBV5-5 and TRBJ1-6; 7 bases match TRBD1. J gave up 3 bases and V 4 bases, and 1 base lay outside the gene matches. Germline V gene sequence: CDR1 SGHKS, CDR2 YYEKEE (reference sequence). The CDR3 runs 14 residues. CDR3 region: CASSRDSYNSPLHF. DNA of the CDR3: TGTGCCAGCAGCCGGGACAGCTATAATTCACCCCTCCACTTT.

The chain couples TRBV19 to TRBJ1-1; no clear D gene. This CDR3 has 13 residues. From germline, CDR1 is LNHDA and CDR2 SQIVND (reference sequence). Deletions cut 5 bases from V and 0 bases from J, with 7 bases between. This CDR3 is CASSVRLNTEAFF. CDR3 sequence (DNA): TGTGCCAGTAGTGTGCGGCTGAACACTGAAGCTTTCTTT.

The chain carries TRBV30 and TRBJ1-2, with TRBD1 matching 10 bases. V lost 7 bases and J lost 8; bases outside the gene matches: 7. The CDR3 is 12 amino acids. CDR1 is GTSNPN and CDR2 is SVGIG in the germline V gene (reference sequence). The CDR3 is CASRQGAGGYTF. For the CDR3, the DNA is TGTGCCTCCCGACAGGGGGCAGGGGGCTACACCTTC. The full variable domain, rest sourced from reference TRBV30 and TRBJ1-2, is SQTIHQWPATLVQPVGSPLSLECTVEGTSNPNLYWYRQAAGRGLQLLFYSVGIGQISSEVPQNLSASRPQDRQFILSSKKLLLSDSGFYLCASRQGAGGYTFGSGTRLTVV.

The chain has TRBV25-1 and TRBJ2-5; D gene uncertain. V was trimmed by 5 bases and J by 5 bases, leaving 18 bases between them. CDR1 and CDR2 (germline): MGHDK, SYGVNS. The CDR3 has 15 amino acids. CDR3: CASSLGAGFGETQYF. In DNA, the CDR3 is TGTGCCAGCAGTTTAGGAGCCGGATTTGGGGAGACCCAGTACTTC.

In its sample, this clone was seen once. The chain links TRBV18 to TRBJ2-3, with a possible D match to TRBD2 (6 bases). The V end lost 2 bases, the J end lost 3 bases, and 33 bases lay between the germline ends. This CDR3 region has 22 residues. CDR1 KGHSH and CDR2 LQKENI come from the germline V gene. CDR3 nucleotides: TGTGCCAGCTCACCAACATTAAGTTCGCAAAGGGCCGGGGGTCGATTTACAGATACGCAGTATTTT. Encoded protein: CASSPTLSSQRAGGRFTDTQYF. Supplemented by reference TRBV18 and TRBJ2-3, the full variable domain reads NAGVMQNPRHLVRRRGQEARLRCSPMKGHSHVYWYRQLPEEGLKFMVYLQKENIIDESGMPKERFSAEFPKEGPSILRIQQVVRGDSAAYFCASSPTLSSQRAGGRFTDTQYFGPGTRLTVL.

This clone has a single count. The chain employs TRBV13 and TRBJ2-1, with TRBD1 matching 7 bases. The CDR3 runs to 12 residues. Germline V CDR1 and CDR2: PRHDT, FYEKMQ (reference sequence). With 1 base clipped from V and 10 bases from J, the junction kept 1 base outside the gene matches. CDR3 sequence: CASSLAGGEQFF. DNA of the CDR3: TGTGCCAGCAGCTTAGCAGGGGGAGAGCAGTTCTTC.

This clone was seen just once. The chain is built from TRBV10-2 and TRBJ2-1, with 10 bases matching TRBD2. J gave up 4 bases and V 10 bases, and 10 bases lay outside the gene matches. The germline V gene has CDR1 WSHSY and CDR2 SAAADI. CDR3 size: 15 residues. DNA for the CDR3: TGCGCCACGGAGAGAGCGGGGGGGATATACAATGAGCAGTTCTTC. Encoded protein: CATERAGGIYNEQFF.

This chain joins TRBV7-8 and TRBJ2-5; D call uncertain. The CDR3 runs 17 residues. Deletions cut 4 bases from V and 1 base from J, with 19 bases between. From germline, CDR1 is SGHVS and CDR2 FQNEAQ. The CDR3 bases are TGTGCCAGCAGCTATAATCCCGCTGGACCGGTCCAAGAGACCCAGTACTTC. This sequence encodes CASSYNPAGPVQETQYF.

This chain connects TRBV3-1 (or the pseudogene TRBV3-2) to TRBJ2-7; 12 bases fit TRBD2. The V gene's germline CDR1 is LGHDT and CDR2 YNNKEL (reference sequence). The CDR3 loop spans 16 amino acids. V was clipped by 3 bases and J by 4 bases; unmatched bases: 7. CDR3 amino acids: CASSHQRGTSGYEQYF. In DNA, the CDR3 is TGTGCCAGCAGCCACCAACGGGGGACTAGCGGGTACGAGCAGTACTTC.

Here the CDR3 DNA reads TGTGCCAGCAGCCGCGGGGGCTCATCTGAGCAGTTCTTC. Its translation is CASSRGGSSEQFF. The rearrangement joins TRBV6-5 to TRBJ2-1; tentative D call: TRBD2 (7 bases). Trimming took 6 bases from V and 9 from J, leaving 15 bases between them. CDR1 is MNHEY, CDR2 SVGAGI, per germline. The CDR3 loop spans 13 amino acids.

The table lists this clone with a count of one. The V and J genes are TRBV5-5 and TRBJ2-3; no definite D call. This CDR3 region has 12 residues. CDR1 and CDR2 from the germline V gene are SGHKS and YYEKEE (reference sequence). The germline V and J ends were trimmed by 5 bases and 0 bases, with 4 bases remaining between them. The CDR3 nucleotides read TGTGCCAGCAGAAAGAGCACAGATACGCAGTATTTT. It encodes CASRKSTDTQYF.

The chain is built from TRBV7-2 and TRBJ2-5; D perhaps matches TRBD2 (5 bases). This CDR3 has 14 amino acids. Trimming removed 1 base at V and 4 bases at J, with 10 bases between. CDR1 and CDR2 from the germline V gene are SGHTA and FQGNSA. CDR3: CASSLEGGGETQYF. Here the CDR3 DNA reads TGTGCCAGCAGCTTAGAAGGAGGCGGAGAGACCCAGTACTTC.

J is TRBJ2-5 and V is TRBV5-1; D unresolved. With 1 base removed from V and 5 bases from J, the gap between germline ends came to 3 bases. CDR3 length: 11 amino acids. Germline CDR1 and CDR2: SGHRS and YFSETQ. CDR3 amino acids: CASSLSETQYF. The CDR3 DNA reads as TGCGCCAGCAGCTTGTCTGAGACCCAGTACTTC.

The chain employs TRBV9 and TRBJ2-1; TRBD2 matches 9 bases. V lost 3 bases, J lost 3 bases, and 4 bases stayed unmatched. The CDR3 is 15 amino acids. From germline, CDR1 is SGDLS and CDR2 YYNGEE. The CDR3 is CASSALAGSYNEQFF. The CDR3 DNA follows: TGTGCCAGCAGCGCTCTAGCGGGGAGCTACAATGAGCAGTTCTTC.

This chain joins TRBV12-5 and TRBJ1-3, with D tentatively TRBD1 (6 bases). Germline V gene sequence: CDR1 LGHNT, CDR2 FRNRAP. Trimming cost V 5 bases and J 4 bases, with 18 bases left between them. The CDR3 sequence is 16 residues long. CDR3 DNA: TGTGCTAGTGGTCAGGACCCCCCAGGGGACGGAAACACCATATATTTT. Translation gives CASGQDPPGDGNTIYF.